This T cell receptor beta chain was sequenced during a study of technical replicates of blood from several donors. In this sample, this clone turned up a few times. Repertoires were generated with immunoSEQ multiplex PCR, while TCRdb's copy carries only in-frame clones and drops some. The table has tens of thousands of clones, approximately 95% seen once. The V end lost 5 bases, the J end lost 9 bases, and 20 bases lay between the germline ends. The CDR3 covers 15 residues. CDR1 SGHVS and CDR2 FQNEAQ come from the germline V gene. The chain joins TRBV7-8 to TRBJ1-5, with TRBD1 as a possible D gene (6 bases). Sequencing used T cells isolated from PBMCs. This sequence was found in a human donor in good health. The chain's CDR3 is CASSQDSRGKGPQHF. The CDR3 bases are TGTGCCAGCAGCCAAGACTCTAGGGGGAAAGGGCCCCAGCATTTT.